The TCR beta chain described here comes from a study of identifying expanded T cells in peripheral blood. No infections or other immune events were documented during collection. On this clone itself: The antigen is undetermined.

The repertoire was sequenced with immunoSEQ multiplex PCR; TCRdb's copy has only in-frame clones and lacks some. The sample holds some 90,000 clones; 85% to 90% are singletons and the top ten take under 20%. Study results and caveats: Clone count variance between approximately two-week samples rose with total template count. Technical replicates showed around 1.2 changed clones; roughly two weeks about 16; four weeks 19.

This receptor was identified in a person between 18 and 75 years old in good health. The source material was blood.

CDR3 coding DNA: TGCGCCAGCAGCCATCCTTCAGGGGGAGGCACAGATACGCAGTATTTT. Its protein product is CASSHPSGGGTDTQYF. This sequence joins TRBV4-1 and TRBJ2-3; the match to TRBD1 covers 7 bases. The CDR3 spans 16 residues. J was trimmed by 1 base and V by 3 bases; bases with no gene match: 7. In germline, CDR1 is MGHRA, CDR2 YSYEKL.